Listed below are T cell receptor beta chains from one sample, sequenced in a study of Tregs in tolerant kidney transplant recipients. These receptors have no identified antigens. Using immunoSEQ multiplex PCR, the repertoire was profiled, and TCRdb retains in-frame clones only, with some absent. This sample has some 2,400 clones, with about 39% found just once. The sequenced sample consisted of Tregs from blood cultured with allogeneic cells. The receptors come from a human donor in good health. The CDR3 runs from the conserved cysteine through the conserved F or W.

V gene	J gene	CDR3 protein
TRBV18	TRBJ1-2	CASSERANYGYTF
TRBV6-8	TRBJ2-1	CASSSRGGSSYNEQFF
TRBV19	TRBJ1-2	CASSPYGQVLSNYGYTF
TRBV18	TRBJ1-5	CASSPRAGFGNQPQHF
TRBV5-1	TRBJ1-4	CASSLVLGATNEKLFF
TRBV7-2	TRBJ1-1	CASSLLMRTEAFF
TRBV15	TRBJ1-1	CATSRVRAPGAAFF
TRBV11-3	TRBJ2-1	CASSSLGGGTNEQFF
TRBV29-1	TRBJ2-1	CSVVIGLNEQFF
TRBV6-5	TRBJ1-2	CASSMGTRHYGYTF
TRBV9	TRBJ2-5	CASSRSGGQEETQYF
TRBV25-1	TRBJ2-4	CASSVLQGGGGIQYF
TRBV5-4	TRBJ2-3	CASSLRWVSGTDTQYF